These T cell receptor beta chains were read from a single sample in a study of T cell responses to AZD1222 COVID-19 vaccine. Here immunoSEQ multiplex PCR was the method, and the copy in TCRdb shows in-frame clones only, minus some. The sample carries roughly 150,000 clones, about 80% recorded once. Sequencing used peripheral blood, obtained on day 0 of AZD1222 vaccination. Receptors originate from an adult in good health. Both conserved end residues are part of each CDR3. The order of the fields is CDR3 protein, CDR3 DNA, J gene, D gene, V gene, CDR3 length, clone size. The D gene is left open where the match is weak. Size is stated for part of the rows, as once, few or many counts, or as a class when the clone is expanded.

cdr3_aa: CASSSFSGTGNYGYTF
cdr3_nt: TGTGCCAGCAGTTCGTTCTCCGGGACAGGGAACTATGGCTACACCTTC
j_call: TRBJ1-2
d_call: TRBD1
v_call: TRBV6-5
cdr3_length: 16
clone_size: NA

cdr3_aa: CASSPEIGANYGYTF
cdr3_nt: TGTGCCAGCAGCCCCGAAATCGGAGCTAACTATGGCTACACCTTC
j_call: TRBJ1-2
d_call: NA
v_call: TRBV5-6
cdr3_length: 15
clone_size: NA

cdr3_aa: CASSDRGKNTEAFF
cdr3_nt: TGTGCCAGCAGTGACAGGGGGAAGAACACTGAAGCTTTCTTT
j_call: TRBJ1-1
d_call: TRBD1
v_call: TRBV6-1
cdr3_length: 14
clone_size: NA

cdr3_aa: CASTITAGGEQFF
cdr3_nt: TGTGCCAGCACCATTACCGCAGGGGGTGAGCAGTTCTTC
j_call: TRBJ2-1
d_call: TRBD1
v_call: TRBV7-3
cdr3_length: 13
clone_size: NA

cdr3_aa: CASSPEVSSGGVADTQYF
cdr3_nt: TGTGCCAGCAGCCCAGAGGTCTCTAGCGGGGGGGTCGCAGATACGCAGTATTTT
j_call: TRBJ2-3
d_call: TRBD2
v_call: TRBV9
cdr3_length: 18
clone_size: NA

cdr3_aa: CASSEALKPTGELFF
cdr3_nt: TGTGCCAGCAGTGAAGCGCTAAAGCCCACCGGGGAGCTGTTTTTT
j_call: TRBJ2-2
d_call: NA
v_call: TRBV2
cdr3_length: 15
clone_size: NA

cdr3_aa: CASSLLPGQGTDTQYF
cdr3_nt: TGTGCCAGCAGTTTATTGCCGGGACAGGGCACAGATACGCAGTATTTT
j_call: TRBJ2-3
d_call: TRBD1
v_call: TRBV28
cdr3_length: 16
clone_size: NA

cdr3_aa: CASSLVGTALTGELFF
cdr3_nt: TGTGCCAGCAGCTTAGTCGGGACAGCGCTCACCGGGGAGCTGTTTTTT
j_call: TRBJ2-2
d_call: TRBD1
v_call: TRBV7-2
cdr3_length: 16
clone_size: once

cdr3_aa: CASSIDRGTEAFF
cdr3_nt: TGTGCCAGCAGCATCGACAGGGGTACTGAAGCTTTCTTT
j_call: TRBJ1-1
d_call: TRBD1
v_call: TRBV5-4
cdr3_length: 13
clone_size: NA

cdr3_aa: CAWLNGPIGSPLHF
cdr3_nt: TGTGCCTGGCTGAATGGCCCCATCGGGTCACCCCTCCACTTT
j_call: TRBJ1-6
d_call: NA
v_call: TRBV30
cdr3_length: 14
clone_size: NA

cdr3_aa: CASSKVNREMNTEAFF
cdr3_nt: TGTGCCAGCAGCAAAGTAAACAGGGAGATGAACACTGAAGCTTTCTTT
j_call: TRBJ1-1
d_call: NA
v_call: TRBV21-1
cdr3_length: 16
clone_size: few

cdr3_aa: CASSLGVGDYGYTF
cdr3_nt: TGCGCCAGCAGCTTGGGAGTGGGGGACTATGGCTACACCTTC
j_call: TRBJ1-2
d_call: NA
v_call: TRBV5-1
cdr3_length: 14
clone_size: once

cdr3_aa: CASSKEWQADQPQHF
cdr3_nt: TGTGCCAGCAGTAAGGAATGGCAGGCGGATCAGCCCCAGCATTTT
j_call: TRBJ1-5
d_call: NA
v_call: TRBV6-6
cdr3_length: 15
clone_size: NA

cdr3_aa: CASRAGVDGGYTF
cdr3_nt: TGTGCCAGCAGGGCAGGGGTAGACGGTGGCTACACCTTC
j_call: TRBJ1-2
d_call: NA
v_call: TRBV28
cdr3_length: 13
clone_size: few

cdr3_aa: CATSESGNQPQHF
cdr3_nt: TGTGCCACCAGTGAATCGGGGAATCAGCCCCAGCATTTT
j_call: TRBJ1-5
d_call: NA
v_call: TRBV24-1
cdr3_length: 13
clone_size: NA

cdr3_aa: CSVGGAYEQYF
cdr3_nt: TGCAGCGTTGGGGGGGCCTACGAGCAGTACTTC
j_call: TRBJ2-7
d_call: NA
v_call: TRBV29-1
cdr3_length: 11
clone_size: few

cdr3_aa: CASSPSVGFKEKLFF
cdr3_nt: TGTGCCAGCAGTCCCTCGGTCGGCTTTAAGGAAAAACTGTTTTTT
j_call: TRBJ1-4
d_call: NA
v_call: TRBV28
cdr3_length: 15
clone_size: NA

cdr3_aa: CATSEQGDFTDTQYF
cdr3_nt: TGTGCCACCAGTGAACAGGGTGATTTCACAGATACGCAGTATTTT
j_call: TRBJ2-3
d_call: NA
v_call: TRBV24-1
cdr3_length: 15
clone_size: NA

cdr3_aa: CASSIVFSRIAGNEQFF
cdr3_nt: TGTGCCAGTAGTATAGTCTTCAGTCGGATAGCTGGCAATGAGCAGTTCTTC
j_call: TRBJ2-1
d_call: NA
v_call: TRBV19
cdr3_length: 17
clone_size: NA

cdr3_aa: CASSLPDSQETQYF
cdr3_nt: TGTGCCAGCAGCTTGCCAGATTCCCAAGAGACCCAGTACTTC
j_call: TRBJ2-5
d_call: NA
v_call: TRBV5-5
cdr3_length: 14
clone_size: NA

cdr3_aa: CASSEKAGALYEQYF
cdr3_nt: TGTGCCAGCAGTGAGAAGGCGGGGGCCCTTTACGAGCAGTACTTC
j_call: TRBJ2-7
d_call: NA
v_call: TRBV6-2/TRBV6-3
cdr3_length: 15
clone_size: once

cdr3_aa: CASSLFGNTIYF
cdr3_nt: TGTGCCAGCAGTTTGTTCGGAAACACCATATATTTT
j_call: TRBJ1-3
d_call: NA
v_call: TRBV12-3/TRBV12-4
cdr3_length: 12
clone_size: NA

cdr3_aa: CASSQKGSVAFF
cdr3_nt: TGTGCCAGCAGTCAAAAGGGGAGTGTGGCTTTCTTT
j_call: TRBJ1-1
d_call: NA
v_call: TRBV27
cdr3_length: 12
clone_size: NA

cdr3_aa: CASKTNTGELFF
cdr3_nt: TGTGCCAGCAAGACGAACACCGGGGAGCTGTTTTTT
j_call: TRBJ2-2
d_call: NA
v_call: TRBV28
cdr3_length: 12
clone_size: NA

cdr3_aa: CATSPSVLVDRGVYEQYF
cdr3_nt: TGTGCCACCAGCCCATCAGTCCTGGTGGATCGTGGGGTGTACGAGCAGTACTTC
j_call: TRBJ2-7
d_call: NA
v_call: TRBV15
cdr3_length: 18
clone_size: NA

cdr3_aa: CAWSASWTGGSSYEQYF
cdr3_nt: TGTGCCTGGAGTGCCTCGTGGACAGGGGGATCTTCCTACGAGCAGTACTTC
j_call: TRBJ2-7
d_call: TRBD1
v_call: TRBV30
cdr3_length: 17
clone_size: NA

cdr3_aa: CASSKQGADYGYTF
cdr3_nt: TGTGCCAGCAGCAAACAGGGGGCTGACTATGGCTACACCTTC
j_call: TRBJ1-2
d_call: TRBD1
v_call: TRBV2
cdr3_length: 14
clone_size: NA

cdr3_aa: CAWGLAASNTEAFF
cdr3_nt: TGTGCCTGGGGGTTGGCGGCGTCGAACACTGAAGCTTTCTTT
j_call: TRBJ1-1
d_call: NA
v_call: TRBV30
cdr3_length: 14
clone_size: once

cdr3_aa: CASSLTGNTEAFF
cdr3_nt: TGTGCCAGCAGCCTAACAGGGAACACTGAAGCTTTCTTT
j_call: TRBJ1-1
d_call: NA
v_call: TRBV27
cdr3_length: 13
clone_size: NA

cdr3_aa: CAWNDGNTEAFF
cdr3_nt: TGTGCCTGGAATGACGGGAACACTGAAGCTTTCTTT
j_call: TRBJ1-1
d_call: NA
v_call: TRBV30
cdr3_length: 12
clone_size: NA

cdr3_aa: CASTRRGAEAFF
cdr3_nt: TGTGCCAGCACCCGCCGGGGGGCTGAAGCTTTCTTT
j_call: TRBJ1-1
d_call: NA
v_call: TRBV28
cdr3_length: 12
clone_size: NA

cdr3_aa: CAWSELRGRHSYNEQFF
cdr3_nt: TGTGCCTGGAGTGAATTACGGGGGCGCCACTCCTACAATGAGCAGTTCTTC
j_call: TRBJ2-1
d_call: NA
v_call: TRBV30
cdr3_length: 17
clone_size: NA

cdr3_aa: CASPPKGGKGYTEAFF
cdr3_nt: TGTGCCAGCCCGCCTAAGGGGGGCAAAGGCTACACTGAAGCTTTCTTT
j_call: TRBJ1-1
d_call: NA
v_call: TRBV28
cdr3_length: 16
clone_size: NA